The clone carrying this TCR beta chain was counted many times. As yet, its antigen is unknown. The entry originates in a study of T cell repertoires in cytomegalovirus infection. Study details: Public signatures in TCR beta pointed to CMV infection and matching HLA type. Study results and caveats: What dominated the ex vivo response were HLA-C-restricted CMV-specific TCR beta clonotypes. Cumulative public TCR beta family frequency identified CMV carriers with the relevant HLA.

TCRdb analysed the reads with MiXCR anew, one entry per CDR3 protein. This table holds around 440,000 distinct CDR3 sequences, about 11% found once. The length of the CDR3 is 15 residues. The ends were cut back, 0 bases at V and 8 bases at J, with 16 bases in the middle. Per germline, CDR1 MNHNY and CDR2 SVGAGI (reference sequence). The source is a human donor in good health (CMV status not recorded). Some clones in this sample may be carry-over from other donors' samples. The genes are TRBV6-6 and TRBJ1-2; D is undetermined. Sequenced input: PBMCs. The CDR3 spells CASSYSSRGEQGYTF. CDR3 in DNA: TGTGCCAGCAGTTACTCGAGTCGCGGGGAACAGGGCTACACCTTC.